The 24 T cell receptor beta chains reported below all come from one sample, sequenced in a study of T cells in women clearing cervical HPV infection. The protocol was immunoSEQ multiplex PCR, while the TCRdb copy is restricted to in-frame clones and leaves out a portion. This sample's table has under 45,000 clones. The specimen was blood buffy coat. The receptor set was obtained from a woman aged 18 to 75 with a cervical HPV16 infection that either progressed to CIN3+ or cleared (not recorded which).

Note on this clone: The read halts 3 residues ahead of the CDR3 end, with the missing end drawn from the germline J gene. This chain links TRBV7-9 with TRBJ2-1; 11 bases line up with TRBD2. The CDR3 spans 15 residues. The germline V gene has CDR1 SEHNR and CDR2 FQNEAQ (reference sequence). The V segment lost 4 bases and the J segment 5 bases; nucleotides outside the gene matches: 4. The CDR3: CASSSTSGVHNEQFF. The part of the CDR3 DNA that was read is TGTGCCAGCAGCTCGACTAGCGGGGTCCACAATGAG.

CDR3 protein: CASSYLTSGGASADTQYF. The covered CDR3 bases are TGTGCCAGCAGCTACCTCACTAGCGGGGGGGCCTCGGCAGATACG. The chain is built from TRBV13 and TRBJ2-3, with TRBD2 identical over 13 bases. The read stops 3 residues short of the end of the CDR3; the missing end is completed from the germline J gene. The V and J ends lost 4 bases and 4 bases, in that order; junction bases with no gene match: 11. The CDR3 totals 18 residues. The germline V gene encodes CDR1 PRHDT and CDR2 FYEKMQ (reference sequence).

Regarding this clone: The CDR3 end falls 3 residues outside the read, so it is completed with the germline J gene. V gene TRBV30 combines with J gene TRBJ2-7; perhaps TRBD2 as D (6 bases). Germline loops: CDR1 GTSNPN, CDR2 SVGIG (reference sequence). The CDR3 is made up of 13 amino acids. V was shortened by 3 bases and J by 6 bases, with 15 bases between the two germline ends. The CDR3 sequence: CAWSFSGGGEQYF. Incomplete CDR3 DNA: TGTGCCTGGAGCTTTAGCGGCGGTGGCGAG.

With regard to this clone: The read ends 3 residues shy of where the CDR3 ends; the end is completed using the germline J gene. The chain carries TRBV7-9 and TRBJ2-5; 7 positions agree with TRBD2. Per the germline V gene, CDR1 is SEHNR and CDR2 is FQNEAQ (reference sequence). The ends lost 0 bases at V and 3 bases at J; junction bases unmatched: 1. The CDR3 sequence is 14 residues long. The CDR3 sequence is CASSLAGGKETQYF. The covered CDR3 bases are TGTGCCAGCAGCTTAGCGGGGGGGAAAGAGACC.

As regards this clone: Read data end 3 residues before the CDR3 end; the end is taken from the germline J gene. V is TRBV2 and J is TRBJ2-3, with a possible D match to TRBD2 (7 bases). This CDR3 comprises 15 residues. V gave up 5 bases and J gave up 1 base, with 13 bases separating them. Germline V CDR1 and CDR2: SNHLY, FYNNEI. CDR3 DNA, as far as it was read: TGTGCCAGCAGTAGGGGGGGGGCCGGCACAGATACG. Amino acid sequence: CASSRGGAGTDT. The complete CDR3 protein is CASSRGGAGTDTQYF.

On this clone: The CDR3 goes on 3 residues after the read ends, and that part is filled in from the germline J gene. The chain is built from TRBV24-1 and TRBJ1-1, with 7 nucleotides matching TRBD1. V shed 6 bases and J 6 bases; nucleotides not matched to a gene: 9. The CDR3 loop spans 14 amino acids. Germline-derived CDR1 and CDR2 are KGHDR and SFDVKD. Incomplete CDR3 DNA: TGTGCCACCAGTACAGGGGATGGATGGGCTGAA. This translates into CATSTGDGWAE. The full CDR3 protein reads CATSTGDGWAEAFF.

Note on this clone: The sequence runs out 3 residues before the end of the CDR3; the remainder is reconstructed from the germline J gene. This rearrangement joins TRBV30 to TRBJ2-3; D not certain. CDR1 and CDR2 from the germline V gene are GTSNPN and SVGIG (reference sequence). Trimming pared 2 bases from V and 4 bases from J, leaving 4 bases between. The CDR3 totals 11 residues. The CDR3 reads CAWSSADTQYF. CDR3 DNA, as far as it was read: TGTGCCTGGAGTTCAGCAGATACG.

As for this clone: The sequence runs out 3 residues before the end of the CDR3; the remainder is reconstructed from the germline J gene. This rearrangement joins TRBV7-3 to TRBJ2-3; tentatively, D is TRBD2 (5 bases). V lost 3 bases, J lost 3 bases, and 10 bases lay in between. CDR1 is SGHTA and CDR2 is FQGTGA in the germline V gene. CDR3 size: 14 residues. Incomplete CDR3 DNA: TGTGCCAGCAGCTTCAGCGGTGGGACAGATACG. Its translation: CASSFSGGTDT. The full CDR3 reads CASSFSGGTDTQYF.

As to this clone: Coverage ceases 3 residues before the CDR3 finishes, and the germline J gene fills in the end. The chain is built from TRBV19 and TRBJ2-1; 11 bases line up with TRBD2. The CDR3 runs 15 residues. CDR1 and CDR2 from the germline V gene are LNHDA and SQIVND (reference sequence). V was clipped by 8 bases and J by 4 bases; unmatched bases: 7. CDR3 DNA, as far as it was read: TGTGCCAGTGCCGGGACTAGCGGAAAATACAATGAG. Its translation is CASAGTSGKYNE. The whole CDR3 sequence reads CASAGTSGKYNEQFF.

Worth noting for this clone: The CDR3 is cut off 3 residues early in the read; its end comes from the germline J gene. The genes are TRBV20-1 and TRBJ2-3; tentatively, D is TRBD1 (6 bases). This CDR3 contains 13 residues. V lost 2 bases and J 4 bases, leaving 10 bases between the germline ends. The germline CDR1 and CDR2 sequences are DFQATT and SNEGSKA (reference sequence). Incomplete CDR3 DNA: TGCAGTGCTAGATTAGGGGGAGCAGATACG. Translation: CSARLGGADT. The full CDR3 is CSARLGGADTQYF.

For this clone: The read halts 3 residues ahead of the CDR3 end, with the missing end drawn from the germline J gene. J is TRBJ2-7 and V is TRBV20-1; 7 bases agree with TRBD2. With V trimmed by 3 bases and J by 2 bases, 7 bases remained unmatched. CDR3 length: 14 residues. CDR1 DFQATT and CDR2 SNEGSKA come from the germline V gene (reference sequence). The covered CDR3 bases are TGCAGTGCTAGTACTAGCGAACGAGCCTACGAG. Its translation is CSASTSERAYE. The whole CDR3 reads CSASTSERAYEQYF.

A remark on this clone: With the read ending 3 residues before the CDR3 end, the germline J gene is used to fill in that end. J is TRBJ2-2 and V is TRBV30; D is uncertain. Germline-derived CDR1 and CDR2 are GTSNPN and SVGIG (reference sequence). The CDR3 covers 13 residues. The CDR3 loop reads CAWSTRPNEKLFF. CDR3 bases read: TGTGCCTGGAGTACCAGGCCTAATGAAAAG.

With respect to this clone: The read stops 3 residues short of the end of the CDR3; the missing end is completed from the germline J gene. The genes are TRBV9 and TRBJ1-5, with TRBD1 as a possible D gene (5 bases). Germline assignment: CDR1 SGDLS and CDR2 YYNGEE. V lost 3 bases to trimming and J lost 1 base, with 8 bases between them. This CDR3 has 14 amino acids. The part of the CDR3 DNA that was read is TGTGCCAGCAGCGCGACAGAGAGCAATCAGCCC. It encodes CASSATESNQP. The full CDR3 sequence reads CASSATESNQPQHF.

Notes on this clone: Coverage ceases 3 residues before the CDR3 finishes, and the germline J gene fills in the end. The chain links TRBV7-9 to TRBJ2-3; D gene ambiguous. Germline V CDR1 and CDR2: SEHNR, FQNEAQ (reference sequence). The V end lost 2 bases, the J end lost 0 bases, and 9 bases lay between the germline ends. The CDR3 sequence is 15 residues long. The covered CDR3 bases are TGTGCCAGCAGCTTAAGCCCATCGAGCACAGATACG. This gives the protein CASSLSPSSTDT. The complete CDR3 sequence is CASSLSPSSTDTQYF.

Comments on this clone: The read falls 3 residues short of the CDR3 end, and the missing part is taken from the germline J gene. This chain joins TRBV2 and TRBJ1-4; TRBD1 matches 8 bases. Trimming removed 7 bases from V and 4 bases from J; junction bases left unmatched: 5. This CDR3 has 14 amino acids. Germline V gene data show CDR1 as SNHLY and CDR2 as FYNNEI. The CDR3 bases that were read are TGTGCCAGCACCGTGGACAGGGTTAATGAAAAA. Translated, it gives CASTVDRVNEK. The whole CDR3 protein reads CASTVDRVNEKLFF. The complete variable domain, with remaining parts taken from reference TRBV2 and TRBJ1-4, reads EPEVTQTPSHQVTQMGQEVILRCVPISNHLYFYWYRQILGQKVEFLVSFYNNEISEKSEIFDDQFSVERPDGSNFTLKIRSTKLEDSAMYFCASTVDRVNEKLFFGSGTQLSVL.

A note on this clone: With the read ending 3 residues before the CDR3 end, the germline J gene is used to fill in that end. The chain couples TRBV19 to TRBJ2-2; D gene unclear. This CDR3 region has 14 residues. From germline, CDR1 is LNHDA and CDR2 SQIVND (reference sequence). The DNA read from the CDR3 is TGTGCCACCCCTCCAGGAAATCCTAATTCACCG. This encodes CATPPGNPNSP. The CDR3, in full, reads CATPPGNPNSPLFF.

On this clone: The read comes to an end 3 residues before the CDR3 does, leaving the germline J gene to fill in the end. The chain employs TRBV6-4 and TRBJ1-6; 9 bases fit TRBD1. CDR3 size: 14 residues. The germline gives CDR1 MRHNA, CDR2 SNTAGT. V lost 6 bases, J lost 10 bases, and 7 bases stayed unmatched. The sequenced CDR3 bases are TGTGCCAGCAGAGAACAGGGGGCAAGATCACCC. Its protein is CASREQGARSP. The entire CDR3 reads CASREQGARSPLHF.

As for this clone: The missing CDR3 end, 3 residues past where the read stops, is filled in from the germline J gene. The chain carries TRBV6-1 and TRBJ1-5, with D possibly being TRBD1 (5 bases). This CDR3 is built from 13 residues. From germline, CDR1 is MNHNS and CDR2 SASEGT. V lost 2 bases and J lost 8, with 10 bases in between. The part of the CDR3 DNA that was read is TGTGCCAGCAGTGAAAGGGGTAGTGAGCCC. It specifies CASSERGSEP. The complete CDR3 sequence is CASSERGSEPQHF.

CDR3 sequence: CASSRSGRNNEQFF. CDR3 DNA, as far as it was read: TGTGCCAGCAGCAGGAGCGGACGAAACAATGAG. This chain connects TRBV5-5 to TRBJ2-1, with D possibly being TRBD2 (5 bases). The read finishes 3 residues shy of the CDR3 end, and the germline J gene is used to complete it. V was cut by 4 bases and J by 5 bases, with 13 bases left in between. CDR1 is SGHKS and CDR2 is YYEKEE in the germline V gene (reference sequence). There are 14 residues in the CDR3.

CDR3 DNA, as far as it was read: TGTGCCAGCAGTCCAAGGACTAGCGGTTACAATGAG. Translated: CASSPRTSGYNE. The entire CDR3 sequence reads CASSPRTSGYNEQFF. V and J are TRBV7-9 and TRBJ2-1, with TRBD2 identical over 10 bases. From the germline J gene comes the end of the CDR3, since the read stops 3 residues before it. The CDR3 runs 15 residues. Germline CDR1 SEHNR, CDR2 FQNEAQ (reference sequence). The V segment lost 6 bases and the J segment 4 bases; nucleotides outside the gene matches: 6.

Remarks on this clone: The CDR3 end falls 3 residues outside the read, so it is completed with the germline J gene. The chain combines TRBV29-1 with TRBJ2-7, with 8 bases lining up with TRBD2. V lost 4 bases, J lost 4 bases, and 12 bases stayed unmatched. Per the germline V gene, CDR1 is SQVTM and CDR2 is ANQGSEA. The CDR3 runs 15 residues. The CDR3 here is CSVATIRGGKYEQYF. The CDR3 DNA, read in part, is TGCAGCGTTGCGACCATACGGGGGGGGAAGTACGAG.

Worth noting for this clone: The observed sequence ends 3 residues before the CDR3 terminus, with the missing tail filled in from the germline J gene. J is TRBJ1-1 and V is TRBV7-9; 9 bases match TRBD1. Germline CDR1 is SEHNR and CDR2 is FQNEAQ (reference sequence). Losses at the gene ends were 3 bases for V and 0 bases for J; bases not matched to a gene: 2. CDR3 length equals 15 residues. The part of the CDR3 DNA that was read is TGTGCCAGCAGCTTGACAGGGGGAATGAACACTGAA. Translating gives CASSLTGGMNTE. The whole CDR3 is CASSLTGGMNTEAFF.

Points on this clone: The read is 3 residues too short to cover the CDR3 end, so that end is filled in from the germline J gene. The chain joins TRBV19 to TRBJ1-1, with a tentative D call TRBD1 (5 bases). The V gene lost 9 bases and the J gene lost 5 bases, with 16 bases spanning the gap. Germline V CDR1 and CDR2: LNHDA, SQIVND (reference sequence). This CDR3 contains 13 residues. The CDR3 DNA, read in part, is TGTGCCAGCCTAAACACGGAGGGGACTGAA. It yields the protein CASLNTEGTE. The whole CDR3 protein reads CASLNTEGTEAFF.

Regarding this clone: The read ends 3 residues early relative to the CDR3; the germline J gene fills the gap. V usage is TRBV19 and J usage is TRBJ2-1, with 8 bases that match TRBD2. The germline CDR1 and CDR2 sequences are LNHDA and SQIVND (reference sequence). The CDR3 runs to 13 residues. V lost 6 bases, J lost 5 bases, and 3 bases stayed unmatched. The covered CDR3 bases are TGTGCCAGTAGACTAGCGGCCAACAATGAG. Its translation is CASRLAANNE. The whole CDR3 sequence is CASRLAANNEQFF.